The source of this T cell receptor beta chain is a study of blood T cells in healthy people across ages. Whole-study findings and limits: Greater diversity and more naive CD4+ cells were seen in long-lived donors than in aged donors.

This CDR3 comprises 14 residues. Germline loops: CDR1 SGHTA, CDR2 FQGTGA. Trimming removed 3 bases at V and 3 bases at J, with 11 bases between. The use of a sample-barcoded 5' primer and a J-beta primer mix characterized a second PCR of roughly 7 to 11 cycles. TCRdb re-derived calls from the 5' RACE reads in MiXCR, one entry per CDR3 protein. The sample carries approximately 730,000 distinct CDR3 sequences, about 42% recorded once. Of note for this clonotype: Its antigen is as yet unknown.

Specimen: blood. The chain joins TRBV7-3 to TRBJ1-1; no clear D gene. This receptor was obtained from a woman aged 55-69 years in good health. This CDR3 is CASSFNPADTEAFF. In nucleotides, the CDR3 is TGTGCCAGCAGCTTCAACCCCGCGGACACTGAAGCTTTCTTT. The variable domain in full, completed from reference TRBV7-3 and TRBJ1-1, reads GAGVSQTPSNKVTEKGKYVELRCDPISGHTALYWYRQSLGQGPEFLIYFQGTGAADDSGLPNDRFFAVRPEGSVSTLKIQRTERGDSAVYLCASSFNPADTEAFFGQGTRLTVV.